One sample yielded the 16 T cell receptor beta chains listed below, sequenced in a study of T-cell reconstitution after alpha-beta-depleted transplantation in children. Molecular barcoding with unique molecular identifiers was used for the TCRbeta library. TCRdb re-analysed the PCR reads in MiXCR, keeping a single row per CDR3 protein. The top ten clones hold around 29% of a sample with fewer than 500,000 distinct CDR3 sequences, roughly 43% of them seen once. This specimen consisted of PBMCs, obtained before TCRalphabeta/CD19-depleted stem cell transplant. These receptors all stem from a girl aged 2 to 10 with aplastic anemia, due to receive a stem cell transplant.

There are many counts of this clonotype. The chain links TRBV6-5 to TRBJ1-5; D gene ambiguous. The CDR3 runs to 15 residues. CDR1 is MNHEY and CDR2 is SVGAGI in the germline V gene. The V gene lost 4 bases and the J gene lost 0 bases, with 10 bases spanning the gap. CDR3 sequence (DNA): TGTGCCAGCAGTTTTCAAGGCTCTAGCAATCAGCCCCAGCATTTT. The encoded protein is CASSFQGSSNQPQHF.

This clonotype was seen repeatedly, ten times or more. This sequence joins TRBV5-1 and TRBJ2-7, with a possible D match to TRBD2 (5 bases). Germline lookup yields CDR1 SGHRS and CDR2 YFSETQ. The CDR3 is 17 amino acids. Trimming stripped 0 bases from V and 2 bases from J, with 18 bases between. CDR3 sequence reads: CASSLGTNGEPPYEQYF. The CDR3 bases are TGCGCCAGCAGCTTGGGAACAAACGGGGAGCCTCCCTACGAGCAGTACTTC.

The chain recombines TRBV4-1 with TRBJ2-2; possibly TRBD2 for D (6 bases). This CDR3 has 16 amino acids. V lost 3 bases and J lost 5, with 16 bases in between. CDR1 and CDR2 from the germline V gene are MGHRA and YSYEKL. As DNA, the CDR3 is TGCGCCAGCAGCCATACCACCACCGGGGGAACCGGGGAGCTGTTTTTT. It specifies CASSHTTTGGTGELFF.

Ten or more counts support this clonotype. CDR3 sequence: CSARGLTYEQYF. CDR3 DNA: TGCAGTGCTAGGGGATTAACCTACGAGCAGTACTTC. This rearrangement joins TRBV20-1 to TRBJ2-7; no clear D. The V end was cut by 3 bases, the J end by 2 bases, with 8 bases between. This CDR3 is built from 12 residues. Germline V CDR1 and CDR2: DFQATT, SNEGSKA (reference sequence).

The chain joins TRBV7-3 to TRBJ2-3; the D gene is possibly TRBD1 (6 bases). The V end was cut by 1 base, the J end by 7 bases, with 12 bases between. CDR3 length equals 14 residues. CDR1 and CDR2 from the germline V gene are SGHTA and FQGTGA. CDR3 loop: CASSLNDRRNTQYF. The DNA of the CDR3 is TGTGCCAGCAGCTTAAACGACAGGAGAAATACGCAGTATTTT. The full variable domain, rest sourced from reference TRBV7-3 and TRBJ2-3, is GAGVSQTPSNKVTEKGKYVELRCDPISGHTALYWYRQSLGQGPEFLIYFQGTGAADDSGLPNDRFFAVRPEGSVSTLKIQRTERGDSAVYLCASSLNDRRNTQYFGPGTRLTVL.

This clonotype came up a few times. The V call is TRBV7-2, the J call TRBJ2-3; TRBD2 aligns across 13 bases. Trimming cost V 5 bases and J 6 bases; bases outside gene matches: 11. This CDR3 is 17 amino acids long. Germline V gene sequence: CDR1 SGHTA, CDR2 FQGNSA. CDR3 sequence: CASSPLGLAGEGDTQYF. The CDR3 DNA follows: TGTGCCAGCAGCCCGCTAGGACTAGCGGGAGAGGGTGATACGCAGTATTTT.

This sequence joins TRBV6-1 and TRBJ1-5; no clear D. The CDR3 length is 15 residues. In germline, CDR1 is MNHNS, CDR2 SASEGT. V lost 5 bases, J lost 1 base, and 12 bases lay in between. As DNA, the CDR3 is TGTGCCAGCAGTCCCATCAAGCGGAGCAATCAGCCCCAGCATTTT. Translating gives CASSPIKRSNQPQHF.

The chain uses TRBV6-5 and TRBJ1-5, with 9 bases lining up with TRBD1. Germline V gene sequence: CDR1 MNHEY, CDR2 SVGAGI. The CDR3 consists of 18 residues. V shed 6 bases and J 7 bases; nucleotides not matched to a gene: 19. In DNA, the CDR3 is TGTGCCAGCAGCTTATCCGGGACAGGGTTGATTGAGGGCCAGCCCCAGCATTTT. Protein: CASSLSGTGLIEGQPQHF.

The chain employs TRBV5-1 and TRBJ2-5, with D perhaps TRBD1 or TRBD2 (5 bases each). Trimming pared 2 bases from V and 1 base from J, leaving 12 bases between. Germline V gene data show CDR1 as SGHRS and CDR2 as YFSETQ. The length of the CDR3 is 15 residues. The CDR3, as DNA: TGCGCCAGCAGCTTACTGAGGGGCCGCCAAGAGACCCAGTACTTC. Amino acids: CASSLLRGRQETQYF.

This clonotype was found a few times. The V call is TRBV7-2, the J call TRBJ1-5, with 7 bases fitting TRBD1. V was clipped by 2 bases and J by 2 bases; unmatched bases: 9. The CDR3 is 17 amino acids. Germline V gives CDR1 SGHTA, CDR2 FQGNSA. The CDR3 protein is CASSLIPTGIGNQPQHF. The DNA for the CDR3 is TGTGCCAGCAGCTTAATTCCGACAGGGATTGGCAATCAGCCCCAGCATTTT.

The rearrangement joins TRBV6-5 to TRBJ2-1; TRBD2 matches 11 bases. This CDR3 contains 15 residues. Germline V gene lookup returns CDR1 MNHEY and CDR2 SVGAGI. Trimming cost V 5 bases and J 3 bases; bases outside gene matches: 3. CDR3 protein: CASSTSGRGYNEQFF. CDR3 nucleotides: TGTGCCAGCAGTACTAGCGGGAGAGGCTACAATGAGCAGTTCTTC.

This clonotype was observed a handful of times. The chain combines TRBV11-1 with TRBJ2-7, with D tentatively TRBD2 (5 bases). The ends were cut back, 4 bases at V and 4 bases at J, with 20 bases in the middle. Germline loops: CDR1 SGHAT, CDR2 FQDESV (reference sequence). This CDR3 is built from 16 residues. CDR3 region: CASSSRAVDPIYEQYF. The CDR3 region has the DNA TGTGCCAGCAGCTCTCGAGCGGTGGATCCCATATACGAGCAGTACTTC. The variable domain in full, with the rest retrieved from reference TRBV11-1 and TRBJ2-7, is EAEVAQSPRYKITEKSQAVAFWCDPISGHATLYWYRQILGQGPELLVQFQDESVVDDSQLPKDRFSAERLKGVDSTLKIQPAELGDSAMYLCASSSRAVDPIYEQYFGPGTRLTVT.

The rearrangement links TRBV3-1 to TRBJ2-3, with D possibly called TRBD1 or TRBD2 (6 bases each). CDR3 length equals 16 residues. Germline-derived CDR1 and CDR2 are LGHDT and YNNKEL (reference sequence). V shed 2 bases and J shed 2 bases, with 14 bases lying between them. The CDR3 is CASSQLGGPDTDTQYF. The CDR3 nucleotides read TGTGCCAGCAGCCAACTGGGGGGCCCGGACACAGATACGCAGTATTTT.

This clonotype showed up many times. The chain joins TRBV5-1 to TRBJ2-5; TRBD2 matches at 15 bases. The CDR3 is made up of 18 amino acids. With V trimmed by 4 bases and J by 3 bases, 10 bases remained unmatched. CDR1 and CDR2 (germline): SGHRS, YFSETQ. This CDR3 is CASSPGLAGGPSEETQYF. CDR3 DNA: TGCGCCAGCAGCCCGGGACTAGCGGGAGGCCCGAGTGAAGAGACCCAGTACTTC.

In the case of this clonotype: One junction end disagrees with the germline gene, perhaps due to a read error. This sequence joins TRBV24-1 and TRBJ2-1; TRBD2 aligns across 9 bases. This CDR3 has 15 amino acids. Per germline, CDR1 KGHDR and CDR2 SFDVKD. CDR3 in amino acids: CATSEREGLRNEQLF. CDR3 DNA: TGTGCCACCAGTGAGCGGGAGGGCCTTAGGAATGAGCAGCTCTTC.

This clonotype was recorded at least ten times. This chain joins TRBV5-6 and TRBJ1-1; 7 positions agree with TRBD1. The CDR3 is 15 residues long. Germline CDR1 SGHDT, CDR2 YYEEEE. J gave up 0 bases and V 4 bases, and 6 bases lay outside the gene matches. This chain's CDR3 is CASSPGQSMNTEAFF. CDR3 sequence (DNA): TGTGCCAGCAGCCCGGGACAGAGTATGAACACTGAAGCTTTCTTT.